These T cell receptor beta chains were read from a single sample in a study of T cells in Graves' hyperthyroidism and ophthalmopathy. TCRdb reprocessed the multiplex PCR reads with MiXCR, giving one entry per CDR3 protein. The sample holds fewer than 350,000 distinct CDR3 sequences, roughly 18% seen once. The sequencing input was blood. These TCRs come from a woman aged 40 to 50 with Graves' ophthalmopathy. Each CDR3 is given with its conserved first and last residue. D genes are given only for firm matches. Part of the rows lack a size; the others show once, few, many or a class for expanded clones.

j_call,clone_size,v_call,cdr3_length,d_call,cdr3_nt,cdr3_aa
TRBJ2-5,many,TRBV24-1,17,TRBD1,TGTGCCACCCGTCGCTTTAAGGTATTGACAGGGGAAGAGACCCAGTACTTC,CATRRFKVLTGEETQYF
TRBJ2-7,many,TRBV10-3,12,-,TGTGCCATCAGCGCGGGACGAGTCGAGCAGTACTTC,CAISAGRVEQYF
TRBJ2-2,many,TRBV5-1,14,-,TGCGCCAGCAGCCCGCGATCCGACACCGGGGAGCTGTTTTTT,CASSPRSDTGELFF
TRBJ1-1,many,TRBV4-3,13,-,TGCGCCAGCAGCCAAGCGTGGGGCACTGAAGCTTTCTTT,CASSQAWGTEAFF
TRBJ2-5,many,TRBV12-3/TRBV12-4,14,-,TGTGCCAGCAGTTTAAGGGGGGGGAGAGAGACCCAGTACTTC,CASSLRGGRETQYF
TRBJ1-2,many,TRBV4-3,13,-,TGCGCCAGCAGCCAAGGGGGATTTCATGGCTACACCTTC,CASSQGGFHGYTF
TRBJ1-2,-,TRBV7-9,13,-,TGTGCCAGCAGCTACGACGGGGCGAGTGGCTACACCTTC,CASSYDGASGYTF
TRBJ2-7,few,TRBV19,14,TRBD1,TGTGCCAGTAGTTCCGCGACAGGGAAATACGAGCAGTGCTTC,CASSSATGKYEQCF
TRBJ1-5,-,TRBV30,13,TRBD1,TGTGCCTGGAGGGGACAGGGTAATCAGCCCCAGCATTTT,CAWRGQGNQPQHF
TRBJ2-5,many,TRBV20-1,13,TRBD1,TGCAGTGCTAGAATCCCAGGGGGAGAGACCCAGTACTTC,CSARIPGGETQYF
TRBJ2-7,many,TRBV28,14,TRBD2,TGTGCCAGCAGTTTCCCGGGGGGAATTTACGAGCAGTACTTC,CASSFPGGIYEQYF
TRBJ2-5,many,TRBV28,14,TRBD1,TGTGCCAGCACCCGGAGGACAGGGCAAGAGACCCAGTACTTC,CASTRRTGQETQYF
TRBJ2-2,few,TRBV28,15,-,TGTGCCAGCAGTTTAGTCAGATGGGAGACCGGGGAGCTGTTTTTT,CASSLVRWETGELFF
TRBJ1-1,many,TRBV7-9,12,-,TGTGCCAGCAGCTGGGATGTCACTGAAGCTTTCTTT,CASSWDVTEAFF
TRBJ2-5,many,TRBV5-1,15,-,TGCGCCAGCAGCCCCGGGGGTAGCGGACAAGAGACCCAGTACTTC,CASSPGGSGQETQYF
TRBJ2-7,-,TRBV6-1,17,TRBD2,TGTGCCAGCAGTGAAACCACAAGAGCGGGAGCGTCCTACGAGCAGTACTTC,CASSETTRAGASYEQYF
TRBJ2-7,-,TRBV20-1,11,-,TGCAGTGCTGGGTTGATATACTCGGAGTACTTC,CSAGLIYSEYF
TRBJ1-2,-,TRBV12-5,15,-,TGTGCTAGTGGTTTAAACCCCGACATATTCTATGGCTACACCTTC,CASGLNPDIFYGYTF
TRBJ1-1,many,TRBV6-1,16,TRBD1,TGTGCCAGCAGAGACATCCGGACAGGGGGTAGGACTGAAGCTTTCTTT,CASRDIRTGGRTEAFF
TRBJ2-7,-,TRBV6-2/TRBV6-3,18,TRBD1,TGTGCCAGCAGGGCCGGGACAGGGGCCGTCTGGGTCTCCTACGAGCAGTACTTC,CASRAGTGAVWVSYEQYF
TRBJ2-7,many,TRBV20-1,15,TRBD1,TGCAGTGCTAGCCTATACCCCGGGACAGCCTACGAGCAGTACTTC,CSASLYPGTAYEQYF
TRBJ2-7,many,TRBV19,14,-,TGTGCCAGTAGTATCCGCGGCAGATCCTACGAGCAGTACTTC,CASSIRGRSYEQYF
TRBJ2-7,many,TRBV6-2/TRBV6-3,19,TRBD2,TGTGCCAGCAGTTACTCTCTTACTAGCGGGAGGGCCCATGTGAACGAGCAGTACTTC,CASSYSLTSGRAHVNEQYF
TRBJ1-2,many,TRBV2,14,-,TGTGCCAGCAGAAGGGACACCGCTAACTATGGCTACACCTTC,CASRRDTANYGYTF
TRBJ2-1,many,TRBV13,15,TRBD1,TGTGCCAGCAGCTTACCCGGGACAGCCTACAATGAGCAGTTCTTC,CASSLPGTAYNEQFF
TRBJ2-4,many,TRBV4-2,15,-,TGTGCCAGCAGCCAAGATTACGAGGCAGGAAACATTCAGTACTTC,CASSQDYEAGNIQYF
TRBJ2-5,-,TRBV7-9,16,TRBD2,TGTGCCAGCAGCTTGAAGGGACTAGCGACACTGGAGACCCAGTACTTC,CASSLKGLATLETQYF
TRBJ2-5,-,TRBV9,18,TRBD1,TGTGCCAGCAGCGTAGCTACATGGACAGGGGGCGATTTTGAGACCCAGTACTTC,CASSVATWTGGDFETQYF
TRBJ2-7,-,TRBV6-2/TRBV6-3,15,-,TGTGCCAGCAGAACATTAGCGGCAACAACCTACGAGCAGTACTTC,CASRTLAATTYEQYF
TRBJ2-5,many,TRBV28,16,TRBD1,TGTGCCAGCAGAGAGGGGACAGCAAAAAGCCAAGAGACCCAGTACTTC,CASREGTAKSQETQYF
TRBJ2-7,many,TRBV7-1,20,TRBD2,TGTGCCAGCAGCTCTGGTCCGAGCGGGAGGAGGACAACCCCGTCCTACGAGCAGTACTTC,CASSSGPSGRRTTPSYEQYF
TRBJ2-7,many,TRBV28,17,-,TGTGCCAGCAGTTTATATTTGTGGCAACAGAGCTCCTACGAGCAGTACTTC,CASSLYLWQQSSYEQYF
TRBJ2-7,-,TRBV7-8,16,TRBD1,TGTGCCAGCAGCCGCCTACCGGGGAAGGGGGCGCGTGAGCAGTACTTC,CASSRLPGKGAREQYF
TRBJ2-4,-,TRBV6-5,16,-,TGTGCCAGCAGTTACGCAAGCAGGGTTGTCAAAAACATTCAGTACTTC,CASSYASRVVKNIQYF
TRBJ1-1,many,TRBV19,16,-,TGTGCCAGTAGTCCCTCAAGGTGGGCAGGGAACACTGAAGCTTTCTTT,CASSPSRWAGNTEAFF
TRBJ2-2,many,TRBV12-3/TRBV12-4,13,-,TGTGCCAGCAGACCCGGGGCGACCGGGGAGCTGTTTTTT,CASRPGATGELFF
TRBJ2-7,once,TRBV28,12,-,TGTGCCAGCATCGATACAGGCTACGAGCAGTACTTC,CASIDTGYEQYF
TRBJ2-5,many,TRBV12-3/TRBV12-4,15,-,TGTGCCAGCAGTTTGATCTCAGTGTACCAAGAGACCCAGTACTTC,CASSLISVYQETQYF
TRBJ2-7,many,TRBV12-3/TRBV12-4,14,TRBD2,TGTGCCAGCAGTTTAGGGACTAGCTCGGGGGAGCAGTACTTC,CASSLGTSSGEQYF
TRBJ1-3,many,TRBV19,11,-,TGTGCCAGCCGCGGACCCAACACCATATATTTT,CASRGPNTIYF
TRBJ2-7,many,TRBV6-1,11,TRBD1,TGTGCCAGCAGCTCTACAGGGGTGCAGTACTTC,CASSSTGVQYF
TRBJ1-5,-,TRBV30,15,TRBD1,TGTGCCTGGAGTCATCCGGACAGGGGCAATCAGCCCCAGCATTTT,CAWSHPDRGNQPQHF
TRBJ1-1,many,TRBV24-1,12,-,TGTGCCACCAGTAAGAGGAAAACTGAAGCTTTCTTT,CATSKRKTEAFF
TRBJ1-5,many,TRBV28,18,TRBD1,TGTGCCAGCAGTTTATCTCTAGGGGGCGTGTATGACAATCAGCCCCAGCATTTT,CASSLSLGGVYDNQPQHF